These 15 T cell receptor beta chains share one sample of origin, sequenced in a study of OX40 agonist ivuxolimab in advanced cancers. Libraries came from the immunoSEQ multiplex PCR assay. The clones in this table, taken by TCRdb from immuneACCESS, are in-frame only. Not every clone is retained; where verified, under half of the shortfall comes from an unresolved V gene, and the cause of the rest is unknown. The sample table shows roughly 80,000 clones, and 90% to 95% are seen once. The ten largest clones represent 0.69% of the sample. The source was CD4+ or CD8+ T cells sorted from blood, collected in a trial of the OX40 agonist ivuxolimab. The receptors stem from an adult with an advanced solid tumor such as melanoma, head and neck, liver or kidney cancer.

The chain carries TRBV7-2 and TRBJ1-1, with TRBD1 identical over 9 bases. The germline V gene has CDR1 SGHTA and CDR2 FQGNSA. The J segment lost 1 base and the V segment lost 2 bases, leaving 2 bases of the junction unmatched. The CDR3 extends over 15 amino acids. CDR3 DNA sequence: TGTGCCAGCAGCTTACTGACAGGGGGGAACACTGAAGCTTTCTTT. Translated: CASSLLTGGNTEAFF.

The chain recombines TRBV2 with TRBJ2-3, with TRBD2 matching over 8 bases. Germline CDR1 SNHLY, CDR2 FYNNEI. The CDR3 runs 16 residues. Trimming removed 2 bases from V and 1 base from J; junction bases left unmatched: 5. The CDR3 is CASSERWRGGTDTQYF. The CDR3 DNA follows: TGTGCCAGCAGTGAAAGGTGGCGGGGGGGCACAGATACGCAGTATTTT.

This clone has just a few counts. This chain joins TRBV18 and TRBJ1-4; 10 positions agree with TRBD1. The germline V gene has CDR1 KGHSH and CDR2 LQKENI. The trim removed 1 base at V and 7 bases at J, leaving 6 bases unmatched. This CDR3 has 16 residues. In nucleotides, the CDR3 is TGTGCCAGCTCACCACGACAGGGGGCGGGAGCTGAAAAACTGTTTTTT. Translated: CASSPRQGAGAEKLFF.

V usage is TRBV7-2 and J usage is TRBJ2-3; the match to TRBD1 covers 7 bases. This CDR3 comprises 15 residues. Per germline, CDR1 SGHTA and CDR2 FQGNSA. After removal of 5 bases from V and 4 bases from J, the junction contained 9 bases not matched to a gene. CDR3 DNA sequence: TGTGCCAGCAGCGCCGGAAGGGGGCAGGCAGATACGCAGTATTTT. Translation: CASSAGRGQADTQYF.

The chain carries TRBV7-2 and TRBJ1-6, with 8 bases lining up with TRBD1. The V segment lost 3 bases and the J segment 9 bases; nucleotides outside the gene matches: 4. Germline V gene lookup returns CDR1 SGHTA and CDR2 FQGNSA. The CDR3 spans 14 residues. This chain's CDR3 is CASSFGQGGSPLHF. In DNA form, the CDR3 reads TGTGCCAGCAGCTTCGGACAGGGTGGTTCACCCCTCCACTTT.

The rearrangement joins TRBV7-9 to TRBJ2-3; D remains unclear. The germline V and J ends were trimmed by 5 bases and 7 bases, with 10 bases remaining between them. Germline lookup yields CDR1 SEHNR and CDR2 FQNEAQ (reference sequence). The CDR3 runs 12 residues. The CDR3 region has the DNA TGTGCCAGCAGCGTTGGTTCAAATACGCAGTATTTT. Amino acid sequence: CASSVGSNTQYF.

This sequence joins TRBV11-1 and TRBJ1-3; 7 bases map to TRBD1. The CDR3 extends over 14 amino acids. The ends lost 8 bases at V and 0 bases at J; junction bases unmatched: 4. CDR1 and CDR2 (germline): SGHAT, FQDESV (reference sequence). The CDR3 DNA is TGTGCCAGCGGAGACAGGGACTCTGGAAACACCATATATTTT. This codes for CASGDRDSGNTIYF.

The chain has TRBV19 and TRBJ2-5; D possibly uses TRBD1 or TRBD2 (5 bases each). Trimming cost V 7 bases and J 2 bases, with 14 bases left between them. The length of the CDR3 is 14 residues. Germline values: CDR1 LNHDA, CDR2 SQIVND (reference sequence). The CDR3 DNA reads TGTGCCAGTAACAGAGGGGTGGGGCAAGAGACCCAGTACTTC. It translates to CASNRGVGQETQYF. Supplemented by reference TRBV19 and TRBJ2-5, the full variable domain reads DGGITQSPKYLFRKEGQNVTLSCEQNLNHDAMYWYRQDPGQGLRLIYYSQIVNDFQKGDIAEGYSVSREKKESFPLTVTSAQKNPTAFYLCASNRGVGQETQYFGPGTRLLVL.

The V call is TRBV2, the J call TRBJ2-7; 9 bases fit TRBD1. This CDR3 is built from 14 residues. The V gene end was trimmed by 4 bases and the J gene end by 3 bases; junction bases not matched to a gene: 4. Germline-derived CDR1 and CDR2 are SNHLY and FYNNEI. The CDR3 region is CASSGETGGYEQYF. CDR3 DNA: TGTGCCAGCAGTGGTGAGACAGGGGGCTACGAGCAGTACTTC.

This chain connects TRBV18 to TRBJ1-1, with D possibly matching TRBD1 (6 bases). Trimming cost V 1 base and J 3 bases, with 9 bases left between them. Germline loops: CDR1 KGHSH, CDR2 LQKENI. The CDR3 is made up of 14 amino acids. The CDR3 spells CASSPLKGDTEAFF. The CDR3 DNA reads as TGTGCCAGCTCACCACTTAAGGGGGACACTGAAGCTTTCTTT.

This rearrangement joins TRBV18 to TRBJ1-5, with 10 nucleotides matching TRBD1. The CDR3 consists of 15 residues. Germline V gene data show CDR1 as KGHSH and CDR2 as LQKENI. The junction had 1 base not matched to a gene; V was cut back by 1 base and J by 4 bases. CDR3 residues: CASSPRQGANQPQHF. CDR3 DNA sequence: TGTGCCAGCTCACCACGACAGGGGGCAAATCAGCCCCAGCATTTT.

The chain has TRBV6-1 and TRBJ2-3, with TRBD2 as a possible D gene (5 bases). Trimming stripped 8 bases from V and 8 bases from J, with 17 bases between. Germline-derived CDR1 and CDR2 are MNHNS and SASEGT. This CDR3 is 13 amino acids long. This CDR3 is CASHREAGGTQYF. The CDR3, as DNA: TGTGCCAGCCATCGTGAGGCGGGCGGTACGCAGTATTTT.

The chain links TRBV6-6 to TRBJ2-6; D assignment may be TRBD1 or TRBD2 (5 bases each). The CDR3 spans 15 residues. Germline CDR1 MNHNY, CDR2 SVGAGI (reference sequence). Trimming took off 6 bases at V and 3 bases at J, with 12 bases between the two ends. The CDR3 DNA reads TGTGCCAGCAGCCGCCCAGGGAGTGGGGCCAACGTCCTGACTTTC. It codes for CASSRPGSGANVLTF.

The J gene is TRBJ2-3, the V gene TRBV28; D unresolved. The CDR3 spans 14 residues. Looked up from germline, CDR1 is MDHEN and CDR2 is SYDVKM. V was trimmed by 3 bases and J by 1 base, leaving 8 bases between them. The CDR3 protein is CASSLHGGTDTQYF. In DNA, the CDR3 is TGTGCCAGCAGTTTGCATGGGGGCACAGATACGCAGTATTTT.

The rearrangement joins TRBV30 to TRBJ1-2; the match to TRBD1 covers 8 bases. Unmatched junction bases numbered 3, after V lost 3 bases and J lost 0 bases. From germline, CDR1 is GTSNPN and CDR2 SVGIG (reference sequence). There are 14 residues in the CDR3. CDR3: CAWRGTGANYGYTF. CDR3 nucleotide sequence: TGTGCCTGGAGGGGGACAGGCGCTAACTATGGCTACACCTTC.